This T cell receptor beta chain originates from a study of human T cells and chemical hapten exposure. For the study at large: Each patient's scalp received weekly diphenylcyclopropenone throughout the approximately 22-week study.

TCRdb recomputed calls from the RACE reads with MiXCR, one row per CDR3 protein. The data contain about 100,000 distinct CDR3 sequences, 10% to 13% of them singletons. The length of the CDR3 is 16 residues. Looked up from germline, CDR1 is SGHRS and CDR2 is YFSETQ. J gave up 7 bases and V 5 bases, and 14 bases lay outside the gene matches. This clonotype has just a few counts. Time point meaning: patch test 1, 2 weeks after DPC sensitization. Treatment in this sample: therapeutic diphenylcyclopropenone sensitization with weekly scalp DPC. This specimen consisted of whole blood, obtained in connection with sensitization to the hapten diphenylcyclopropenone (DPC). V and J are TRBV5-1 and TRBJ1-4; 7 bases line up with TRBD1. This receptor was taken from a man aged 40-50 years with alopecia areata. Some clones in this sample may be carry-over from other donors' samples. In nucleotides, the CDR3 is TGCGCCAGCAGTCGGACCGGGACAGCACAGAGTGAAAAACTGTTTTTT. This translates into CASSRTGTAQSEKLFF.